Included here is one T cell receptor (beta chain) sequence, with context. As yet, its antigen is unknown. TCRdb re-derived calls from the 5' RACE reads in MiXCR, one entry per CDR3 protein. The data contain some 1,600,000 distinct CDR3 sequences, around 29% of them singletons. The data originate from a study of identical twins. Broader study findings: For cord blood, abundant beta clonotypes had fewer insertions, unlike memory repertoires, which showed none. Out-of-frame alpha sequences common to twins exhibited an excess of low generation probability. Conclusions leaned on cross-sectional statistical analysis and did not track the same donors over time.

CDR1 and CDR2 from the germline V gene are DFQATT and SNEGSKA (reference sequence). Trimming took 6 bases from V and 2 from J, leaving 36 bases between them. This CDR3 contains 21 residues. V usage is TRBV20-1 and J usage is TRBJ2-3; perhaps D is TRBD1 or TRBD2 (7 bases each). The TCR originated in a newborn girl in good health. Sequencing was performed on cord blood. DNA for the CDR3: TGCAGTGCAAGACAGGGCGGCAGCCCTGGCCCTAGCGGAGGCTACACAGATACGCAGTATTTT. Protein: CSARQGGSPGPSGGYTDTQYF.